These T cell receptor beta chains were read from a single sample in a study of cytomegalovirus exposure and HLA in healthy donors. The assay was immunoSEQ multiplex PCR, and TCRdb's table has in-frame clones only and misses some. The sample carries over 130,000 clones, 80% recorded once. Sequencing used PBMCs. Receptor source: a female donor in good health and CMV-seronegative. CDR3s include the opening cysteine and the closing phenylalanine or tryptophan. D genes are given only for firm matches. Size values are once, few and many counts, or a class for expanded clones, and some rows have none.

TRBJ2-1	once	-	TRBV21-1	CASSARGSRAGGEYNEQFF	TGTGCCAGCAGCGCTCGAGGGTCCCGAGCGGGAGGGGAGTACAATGAGCAGTTCTTC
TRBJ2-4	few	-	TRBV6-1	CASSESFLAKNIQYF	TGTGCCAGCAGTGAATCTTTTCTAGCCAAAAACATTCAGTACTTC
TRBJ2-4	-	TRBD2	TRBV9	CASSRSSGPQNIQYF	TGTGCCAGCAGCAGGTCTAGCGGGCCCCAAAACATTCAGTACTTC
TRBJ2-1	-	TRBD1	TRBV5-4	CASSRGQGKDEQFF	TGTGCCAGCAGCCGGGGACAGGGAAAGGATGAGCAGTTCTTC
TRBJ2-7	-	TRBD2	TRBV6-1	CASSEPGLARGSYEQYF	TGTGCCAGCAGTGAACCCGGACTAGCGAGGGGCTCCTACGAGCAGTACTTC
TRBJ2-1	-	TRBD2	TRBV7-9	CASSLVAGNEQFF	TGTGCCAGCAGCTTAGTAGCGGGGAATGAGCAGTTCTTC
TRBJ2-3	-	-	TRBV10-3	CAISESESSYSDTQYF	TGTGCCATCAGTGAGTCGGAGTCTAGCTATTCAGATACGCAGTATTTT
TRBJ1-1	-	-	TRBV6-5	CASCYSADTEAFF	TGTGCCAGCTGTTACTCGGCGGACACTGAAGCTTTCTTT
TRBJ1-2	-	TRBD1	TRBV28	CASSPTGAAGYTF	TGTGCCAGCAGTCCGACAGGGGCGGCTGGCTACACCTTC
TRBJ2-2	-	-	TRBV18	CASSPYTGTGELFF	TGTGCCAGCTCACCGTACACGGGGACCGGGGAGCTGTTTTTT
TRBJ1-1	few	-	TRBV7-9	CASSLAGRGGNTEAFF	TGTGCCAGCAGCTTAGCAGGTCGGGGTGGTAACACTGAAGCTTTCTTT
TRBJ1-5	-	-	TRBV10-3	CAISSSDSNQPQHF	TGTGCCATCAGTTCCAGCGATAGCAATCAGCCCCAGCATTTT
TRBJ1-5	-	TRBD1	TRBV29-1	CSVETGGNQPQHF	TGCAGCGTTGAGACAGGGGGCAATCAGCCCCAGCATTTT
TRBJ2-5	-	-	TRBV5-6	CASSLAKETQYF	TGTGCCAGCAGCTTAGCGAAAGAGACCCAGTACTTC
TRBJ1-2	-	-	TRBV2	CASSPGQTYGYTF	TGTGCCAGCAGTCCCGGACAGACCTATGGCTACACCTTC
TRBJ1-1	-	-	TRBV7-9	CASSLGDTMNTEAFF	TGTGCCAGCAGCTTAGGGGACACCATGAACACTGAAGCTTTCTTT